A single T cell receptor beta chain is shown here with its context. The target of this receptor is not known. There are no base qualities to consult, and no much larger clone falls within one base. This entry comes from a study of T cell responses to AZD1222 COVID-19 vaccine (dated by TCRdb to the early 2020s). Regarding the study in general: Because spike-specific TCR depth and breadth did not differ between the two schedules, AZD1222 recipients who got a second dose at roughly 4 weeks were pooled with those who got a second dose at roughly 12 weeks. Enrollment into the trials was organized by age into subgroups of 18-55, 56-69 and 70-plus years, and those subgroups contained roughly 140, 27 and 60 TCR-sequenced participants, respectively. A total of 230 to 250 trial participants underwent TCR sequencing, of whom about 210 received two doses of AZD1222 and about 25 received two doses of the MenACWY control vaccine.

V ends up 2 bases short and J 2 bases short, with an unmatched junction base count of 9. Including cysteine and phenylalanine, the CDR3 has 18 amino acids. CDR3 DNA only is kept here, 54 bases in frame from base 1. From the germline V gene, CDR1 is ENHRY and CDR2 is SYGVKD. The CDR3 regions of human TCRbeta chains were analyzed by immunosequencing. The authors' pipeline ran thus. Repertoire TCRs were matched against a reference library of SARS-CoV-2-specific TCRs generated with the MIRA antigen-specificity platform. Breadth was defined as the fraction of unique TCRs that were SARS-CoV-2-associated. Depth was defined as the fraction of total T cells that were SARS-CoV-2-associated. Using the MIRA data, each spike-specific TCR was assigned both to the spike region to which the TCR was reactive and to a CD4 or CD8 class. Log10-transformed breadth and depth values were compared by one-way ANOVA with Sidak's multiple comparisons tests. The clones in this table, taken by TCRdb from immuneACCESS, are in-frame only. Not every clone is retained; where verified, under half of the shortfall comes from an unresolved V gene, and the cause of the rest is unknown. That table gives V, J and clone size, and the DNA gave D and trimming. The sample table lists 130,000 to 150,000 clones, around 89% of them with a count of one. Over 12% of the sample goes to the ten largest clones.

The sample's time point, from its label and the paper: baseline before first vaccination. The vaccinee samples were drawn from two UK trials, COV001 and COV002, one of which was a single-blind randomized controlled phase 2/3 trial testing AZD1222 (ChAdOx1 nCoV-19) in healthy adults. Trial participant PBMC samples were collected at day 0 and day 28 after the second dose for TCRbeta chain sequencing. Study-wide findings and limitations: After two AZD1222 doses, spike-specific TCR breadth and depth were significantly higher than at day 0 and than in MenACWY recipients. Epitopes outside the regions mutated in the B.1.351 and B.1.1.7 variants were reportedly recognized by nearly half of the unique spike-specific TCRs. Participants were mostly white British, with more females than males. The authors suggested clonal diversity may have been underestimated. Because no samples from the day 14 peak response were available, repertoires could be characterized only after the peak T cell response. In the small 56-69-year group, the increase in depth fell short of significance, most likely because of low power. Conclusions about previously exposed vaccinees are limited, since just a handful of AZD1222 recipients were seropositive for SARS-CoV-2 at baseline. The whole spike protein was spanned by vaccine-associated CD4 TCRs, and dominant responses were seen in regions 160-218 and 743-854.

The chain links TRBV10-3 with TRBJ2-2, and TRBD1 matches 9 of the central bases. This specimen was peripheral blood, taken on day 0 of AZD1222 vaccination. This receptor was identified in an adult in good health. The sequence in DNA is TGTGCCATCAGTGAGGCTCAACAGGGGGCGGTTAACACCGGGGAGCTGTTTTTT. This translates into CAISEAQQGAVNTGELFF.